These 32 T cell receptor beta chains came from one sample sequenced in a study of radiation and T cells in renal cell carcinoma. Repertoires were generated with immunoSEQ multiplex PCR, while TCRdb's copy carries only in-frame clones and drops some. The sample shows some 75,000 clones, 82% of them seen only once. Time point here: blood 2 weeks post-SBRT. Treatment noted: 15 Gy SBRT to primary tumor, nephrectomy 4 weeks later. The specimen comprised blood, sampled from a patient whose treatment included radiotherapy and nephrectomy. Source of these receptors: a man in his 60s with renal cell carcinoma.

The chain has TRBV7-9 and TRBJ2-2; tentatively, D is TRBD2 (5 bases). This CDR3 spans 15 amino acids. The germline V gene encodes CDR1 SEHNR and CDR2 FQNEAQ (reference sequence). Trimming cost V 2 bases and J 4 bases, with 11 bases left between them. CDR3 in amino acids: CASSLKREFTGELFF. The CDR3, as DNA: TGTGCCAGCAGCTTAAAAAGGGAGTTCACCGGGGAGCTGTTTTTT.

The V call is TRBV6-6, the J call TRBJ2-7; TRBD1 agrees at 8 bases. This CDR3 has 15 residues. The J segment lost 3 bases and the V segment lost 7 bases, leaving 11 bases of the junction unmatched. Germline V gives CDR1 MNHNY, CDR2 SVGAGI (reference sequence). This CDR3 is CASTNGGTGYYEQYF. Here the CDR3 DNA reads TGTGCCAGCACCAACGGAGGGACAGGTTACTACGAGCAGTACTTC.

This rearrangement joins TRBV30 to TRBJ1-2; 12 nucleotides match TRBD1. Germline V lookup: CDR1 GTSNPN, CDR2 SVGIG (reference sequence). There are 17 residues in the CDR3. The V and J ends lost 4 bases and 4 bases, in that order; junction bases with no gene match: 13. The CDR3 spells CAWKIRDRGRVSYGYTF. The CDR3 coding sequence is TGTGCCTGGAAAATCCGGGACAGGGGGCGTGTTAGCTATGGCTACACCTTC.

V and J are TRBV6-5 and TRBJ2-7; either TRBD1 or TRBD2 may supply D (5 bases each). Germline V gives CDR1 MNHEY, CDR2 SVGAGI. V was trimmed by 3 bases and J by 0 bases, leaving 12 bases between them. The CDR3 consists of 15 residues. The CDR3 bases are TGTGCCAGCAGTTATGGAACGGGACCCTCCTACGAGCAGTACTTC. Its protein is CASSYGTGPSYEQYF.

This clone was detected only a few times. The CDR3 is CASKASLGNNEQFF. CDR3 nucleotides: TGTGCCAGCAAGGCTAGCCTGGGGAACAATGAGCAGTTCTTC. V usage is TRBV6-5 and J usage is TRBJ2-1; TRBD2 might be the D (5 bases). Looked up from germline, CDR1 is MNHEY and CDR2 is SVGAGI. V was shortened by 7 bases and J by 5 bases, with 15 bases between the two germline ends. The CDR3 runs 14 residues.

The J gene is TRBJ2-2, the V gene TRBV9, with no clear D. This CDR3 has 17 residues. Germline loops: CDR1 SGDLS, CDR2 YYNGEE. The V end was cut by 0 bases, the J end by 2 bases, with 14 bases between. The CDR3: CASSVGRSGPNTGELFF. In DNA form, the CDR3 reads TGTGCCAGCAGCGTAGGTAGGAGTGGACCTAACACCGGGGAGCTGTTTTTT.

This sequence joins TRBV7-2 and TRBJ2-5; the match to TRBD1 covers 8 bases. The V gene's germline CDR1 is SGHTA and CDR2 FQGNSA. The CDR3 runs 14 residues. Trimming took 1 base from V and 5 from J; bases not matched to a gene: 3. The CDR3 sequence is CASSLGTGRETQYF. The CDR3 region has the DNA TGTGCCAGCAGCTTAGGGACAGGGCGGGAGACCCAGTACTTC.

The rearrangement joins TRBV19 to TRBJ1-2; maybe TRBD1 (6 bases). With 6 bases removed from V and 3 bases from J, the gap between germline ends came to 11 bases. The CDR3 spans 13 residues. The V gene's germline CDR1 is LNHDA and CDR2 SQIVND (reference sequence). CDR3 in amino acids: CASSGGGDYGYTF. CDR3 in DNA: TGTGCCAGTAGCGGGGGGGGCGACTATGGCTACACCTTC.

The table lists this clone with a count of one. This chain links TRBV2 with TRBJ2-2; perhaps TRBD2 as D (7 bases). V lost 4 bases and J 6 bases, leaving 9 bases between the germline ends. The germline V gene has CDR1 SNHLY and CDR2 FYNNEI. The CDR3 consists of 13 residues. CDR3 DNA: TGTGCCAGCAGTGTGGGGGGGCCCGGGGAGCTGTTTTTT. It codes for CASSVGGPGELFF.

V gene TRBV6-1 combines with J gene TRBJ2-3; TRBD2 aligns across 8 bases. The V segment lost 8 bases and the J segment 2 bases; nucleotides outside the gene matches: 9. Germline V gene data show CDR1 as MNHNS and CDR2 as SASEGT. This CDR3 spans 15 amino acids. CDR3 sequence reads: CASSLSGIDTDTQYF. In DNA form, the CDR3 reads TGTGCCAGCTCCCTTAGCGGGATAGACACAGATACGCAGTATTTT.

The chain has TRBV5-6 and TRBJ2-5, with 8 bases lining up with TRBD2. The end of the DNA is better explained by TRBJ2-7, so the J call may be wrong. This CDR3 spans 17 amino acids. Germline CDR1 SGHDT, CDR2 YYEEEE. The CDR3 here is CASSSRAGASKYYEQYF. CDR3 bases: TGTGCCAGCAGCTCCAGAGCGGGAGCCTCTAAGTACTACGAGCAGTACTTC.

CDR3 loop: CASRGDSSNQPQHF. The CDR3 region has the DNA TGTGCCAGCAGGGGGGACAGCAGCAATCAGCCCCAGCATTTT. The V gene is TRBV2, the J gene TRBJ1-5, with 7 bases lining up with TRBD1. CDR3 size: 14 residues. Trimming took 6 bases from V and 1 from J; bases not matched to a gene: 3. The germline gives CDR1 SNHLY, CDR2 FYNNEI. Variable domain in full (rest from reference TRBV2 and TRBJ1-5): EPEVTQTPSHQVTQMGQEVILRCVPISNHLYFYWYRQILGQKVEFLVSFYNNEISEKSEIFDDQFSVERPDGSNFTLKIRSTKLEDSAMYFCASRGDSSNQPQHFGDGTRLSIL.

The J gene is TRBJ1-1, the V gene TRBV5-6, with TRBD1 identical over 10 bases. The V segment lost 4 bases and the J segment 4 bases; nucleotides outside the gene matches: 10. The CDR3 contains 16 residues. Germline V gives CDR1 SGHDT, CDR2 YYEEEE. The CDR3 bases are TGTGCCAGCAGCACACCGTCCGGGACAGGGGCCACTGAAGCTTTCTTT. As protein: CASSTPSGTGATEAFF.

As DNA, the CDR3 is TGTGCCAGCCAGGACAGGGGGTTTGAGACCCAGTACTTC. Its translation: CASQDRGFETQYF. This chain links TRBV2 with TRBJ2-5, with 10 nucleotides matching TRBD1. Germline-derived CDR1 and CDR2 are SNHLY and FYNNEI. Trimming at V came to 8 bases and at J to 5 bases, leaving 5 bases not matched to a gene. There are 13 residues in the CDR3.

This chain joins TRBV27 and TRBJ2-2; 14 positions match TRBD2. V was pared by 2 bases and J by 4 bases, with 9 bases of the junction left unmatched. CDR1 and CDR2 from the germline V gene are MNHEY and SMNVEV (reference sequence). The CDR3 is made up of 19 amino acids. In DNA form, the CDR3 reads TGTGCCAGCAGTTTAACCTGGGCGGGACTAGCGGGAGTCACCGGGGAGCTGTTTTTT. Its translation: CASSLTWAGLAGVTGELFF.

The V and J genes are TRBV7-6 and TRBJ2-2; D gene ambiguous. The CDR3 consists of 14 residues. The germline V and J ends were trimmed by 6 bases and 6 bases, with 14 bases remaining between them. The germline gives CDR1 SGHVS, CDR2 FNYEAQ. The CDR3 nucleotides are TGTGCCAGCAGTACCCCTGGCCGGGCCGGGGAGCTGTTTTTT. Translation gives CASSTPGRAGELFF.

V and J are TRBV21-1 and TRBJ2-6. TRBV21-1 is described as a pseudogene. There are 15 residues in the CDR3. The CDR3, as DNA: TGTGCCATCTCCCTTTCGGCTTTGGAGGCCAACGTCCTGACTTTC. It codes for CAISLSALEANVLTF.

In this sample, this clone turned up once. The rearrangement links TRBV30 to TRBJ1-2; the D gene is possibly TRBD1 (6 bases). The CDR3 sequence is 13 residues long. Germline values: CDR1 GTSNPN, CDR2 SVGIG (reference sequence). The V gene lost 2 bases and the J gene lost 6 bases, with 13 bases spanning the gap. The CDR3 sequence is CAWSRRNRDGYTF. CDR3 DNA: TGTGCCTGGAGTAGGAGGAACAGGGATGGCTACACCTTC.

The V and J genes are TRBV5-1 and TRBJ2-2, with 7 bases identical to TRBD2. V lost 1 base and J lost 7; bases outside the gene matches: 4. Germline V gene data show CDR1 as SGHRS and CDR2 as YFSETQ. This CDR3 is built from 14 residues. This CDR3 is CASSLIREGGELFF. CDR3 DNA sequence: TGCGCCAGCAGCTTGATCAGGGAGGGCGGGGAGCTGTTTTTT.

The chain has TRBV10-1 and TRBJ2-7; weak D call: TRBD2 (6 bases). In germline, CDR1 is WNHNN, CDR2 SYGVQD (reference sequence). The CDR3 runs to 15 residues. V was shortened by 0 bases and J by 1 base, with 10 bases between the two germline ends. DNA for the CDR3: TGCGCCAGCAGTGAGTCGAAAGGACTATCCTACGAGCAGTACTTC. This translates into CASSESKGLSYEQYF.

This chain joins TRBV5-8 and TRBJ2-3; 13 bases are a match to TRBD2. This CDR3 region has 16 residues. Germline V gives CDR1 SGHTS, CDR2 YDEGEE. Losses at the gene ends were 4 bases for V and 0 bases for J; bases not matched to a gene: 2. The CDR3 region is CASSPLAGGSTDTQYF. CDR3 in DNA: TGTGCCAGCAGCCCACTAGCGGGAGGGAGCACAGATACGCAGTATTTT.

The J gene is TRBJ2-7, the V gene TRBV7-9; D not resolved. The germline gives CDR1 SEHNR, CDR2 FQNEAQ (reference sequence). The CDR3 runs 16 residues. V was cut by 5 bases and J by 1 base, with 18 bases left in between. The CDR3, as DNA: TGTGCCAGCAGCCCGAGAAACAGCAATAGTTCCTACGAGCAGTACTTC. This codes for CASSPRNSNSSYEQYF.

The chain combines TRBV6-6 with TRBJ2-5; D tentatively reads TRBD1 or TRBD2 (7 bases each). Trimming took 2 bases from V and 5 from J, leaving 12 bases between them. Germline CDR1 is MNHNY and CDR2 is SVGAGI (reference sequence). The length of the CDR3 is 14 residues. The CDR3 loop reads CASSYRGRGETQYF. CDR3 DNA sequence: TGTGCCAGCAGTTACAGGGGGCGGGGGGAGACCCAGTACTTC.

The genes are TRBV9 and TRBJ2-1, with D perhaps being TRBD1 or TRBD2 (5 bases each). The CDR3 consists of 16 residues. Germline assignment: CDR1 SGDLS and CDR2 YYNGEE. V was cut by 0 bases and J by 8 bases, with 18 bases left in between. In nucleotides, the CDR3 is TGTGCCAGCAGCGTAGGGCCTGGCGAGGGGAGCGATGAGCAGTTCTTC. It encodes CASSVGPGEGSDEQFF.

The genes are TRBV19 and TRBJ2-3, with D maybe TRBD1 (5 bases). Germline CDR1 and CDR2: LNHDA and SQIVND (reference sequence). The length of the CDR3 is 15 residues. Trimming stripped 3 bases from V and 4 bases from J, with 14 bases between. This CDR3 is CASSISGWFADTQYF. The CDR3 coding sequence is TGTGCCAGTAGTATCTCAGGGTGGTTTGCAGATACGCAGTATTTT.

The V call is TRBV11-2, the J call TRBJ2-5, with 8 bases matching TRBD2. Trimming cost V 6 bases and J 5 bases; bases outside gene matches: 8. Germline V gene lookup returns CDR1 SGHAT and CDR2 FQNNGV. This CDR3 has 14 residues. CDR3 sequence: CASSQAGVVETQYF. The CDR3 nucleotides are TGTGCCAGCAGTCAAGCGGGAGTAGTTGAGACCCAGTACTTC.

V and J are TRBV7-2 and TRBJ2-2, with D perhaps given as TRBD1 or TRBD2 (5 bases each). The V gene lost 5 bases and the J gene lost 0 bases, with 10 bases spanning the gap. The CDR3 covers 15 residues. The germline gives CDR1 SGHTA, CDR2 FQGNSA. CDR3: CASSGGPTNTGELFF. The CDR3, as DNA: TGTGCCAGCAGCGGGGGACCCACGAACACCGGGGAGCTGTTTTTT.

V and J are TRBV4-2 and TRBJ2-7; TRBD1 is a possible D gene (5 bases). Trimming removed 2 bases from V and 2 bases from J, with 19 bases in between. Per germline, CDR1 LGHNA and CDR2 YNFKEQ. The CDR3 extends over 17 amino acids. The CDR3 region is CASSQMLTGRTAYEQYF. The CDR3 coding sequence is TGTGCCAGCAGCCAAATGCTTACAGGTCGGACGGCCTACGAGCAGTACTTC.

The chain recombines TRBV6-6 with TRBJ2-7, with 8 bases fitting TRBD1. CDR3 size: 16 residues. In germline, CDR1 is MNHNY, CDR2 SVGAGI (reference sequence). Trimming took 0 bases from V and 4 from J; bases not matched to a gene: 8. The CDR3 DNA reads as TGTGCCAGCAGTTACTCGGTGGAACAGGGGGTTTACGAGCAGTACTTC. It codes for CASSYSVEQGVYEQYF.

The chain is built from TRBV19 and TRBJ2-3; TRBD1 or TRBD2 may be the D gene (5 bases each). The CDR3 totals 13 residues. The V gene's germline CDR1 is LNHDA and CDR2 SQIVND (reference sequence). V shed 8 bases and J shed 5 bases, with 14 bases lying between them. CDR3 residues: CASSLGERDTQYF. CDR3 nucleotides: TGTGCCAGTTCCTTAGGGGAGCGAGATACGCAGTATTTT.

CDR3 in amino acids: CASSGGPGETQYF. CDR3 DNA: TGTGCCAGTAGTGGCGGGCCAGGGGAGACCCAGTACTTC. V and J are TRBV19 and TRBJ2-5; D assignment may be TRBD1 or TRBD2 (5 bases each). This CDR3 contains 13 residues. The V gene lost 5 bases and the J gene lost 5 bases, with 12 bases spanning the gap. CDR1 LNHDA and CDR2 SQIVND come from the germline V gene (reference sequence).

V usage is TRBV28 and J usage is TRBJ2-5, with D tentatively TRBD2 (5 bases). V lost 3 bases and J 5 bases, leaving 13 bases between the germline ends. Germline CDR1 is MDHEN and CDR2 is SYDVKM. This CDR3 comprises 14 residues. CDR3 in DNA: TGTGCCAGCAGTTTTGAACGGGAACTGGAGACCCAGTACTTC. This translates into CASSFERELETQYF.